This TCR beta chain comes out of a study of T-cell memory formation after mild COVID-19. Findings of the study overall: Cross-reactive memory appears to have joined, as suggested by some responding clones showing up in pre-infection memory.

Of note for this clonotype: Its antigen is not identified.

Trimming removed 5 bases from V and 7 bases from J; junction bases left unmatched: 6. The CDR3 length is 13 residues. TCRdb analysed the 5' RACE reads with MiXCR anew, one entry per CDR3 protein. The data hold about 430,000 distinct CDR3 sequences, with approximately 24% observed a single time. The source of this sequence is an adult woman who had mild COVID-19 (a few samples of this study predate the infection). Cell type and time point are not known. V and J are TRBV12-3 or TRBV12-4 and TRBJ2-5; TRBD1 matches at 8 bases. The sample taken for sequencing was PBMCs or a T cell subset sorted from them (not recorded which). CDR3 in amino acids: CASSMDRAGTQYF. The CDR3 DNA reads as TGTGCCAGCAGTATGGACAGGGCCGGGACCCAGTACTTC.